This T cell receptor beta chain came from a study of cytomegalovirus exposure and HLA in healthy donors. The CDR3 has 15 amino acids. Germline CDR1 and CDR2: LGHNA and YSLEER. The V and J ends lost 1 base and 3 bases respectively, with 9 bases between them. Use of 60 Vbeta and 13 Jbeta primers characterized the PCR. Produced via immunoSEQ multiplex PCR; TCRdb's table is partial and in-frame only. The sample lists 120,000 to 150,000 clones; roughly 83% were seen once. On this clone: As yet, its antigen is unknown.

Study results and limitations: Previous analysis showed most TCR beta V segments were productive about 90% or about 30% of the time. Clonal expansion was found to be greater in HLA-associated TCR beta chains than in equally common others in a later analysis. From TCR beta sequences, most subjects' HLA-A and HLA-B alleles were reportedly predicted accurately. A later analysis found TCR association rates differed by HLA locus, highest for DRB1 and lowest for HLA-C.

This chain joins TRBV4-3 and TRBJ1-4; D gene unclear. Material: PBMCs. The TCR sequence derives from a man aged 35 to 55 in good health and CMV-seropositive. CDR3 nucleotide sequence: TGCGCCAGCAGCCAAGGGCAGTCCTCTAATGAAAAACTGTTTTTT. Translating it yields CASSQGQSSNEKLFF.